A selection of T cell receptor beta chains follows, all from one sample in a study of human T cells and chemical hapten exposure. MiXCR, run by TCRdb on the 5' RACE reads, gives a single entry per CDR3 protein. The profile shows about 140,000 distinct CDR3 sequences, roughly 4.1% of them singletons. These receptors originate from a female donor in good health. The CDR3 runs from the conserved cysteine through the conserved F or W. A D gene is named only where the DNA matches it firmly. Expanded clones get a size class; other rows say once, few or many, or leave the size out.

>TRBJ1-1|TRBV5-1|TRBD1|NA
TGCGCCAGCAGTCAACAAGGGGACAGAGCTTTCTTT
CASSQQGDRAFF
>TRBJ2-3|TRBV18|NA|many
TGTGCCAGCTCACCTCTCCCGGGACCCAACACAGATACGCAGTATTTT
CASSPLPGPNTDTQYF
>TRBJ2-1|TRBV12-5|TRBD1|many
TGTGCTAGTGGTTCCAACCCGGGACAGGGGGGCTTGGATGAGCAGTTCTTC
CASGSNPGQGGLDEQFF
>TRBJ2-7|TRBV4-2|TRBD2|many
TGTGCCAGCAGCCATCGGCCGGGGGGACGGGTCGTATACGAGCAGTACTTC
CASSHRPGGRVVYEQYF
>TRBJ2-3|TRBV15|NA|NA
TGTGCCACCAGCAGAGGGATCCAAGGGTGCACAGATACGCAGTATTTT
CATSRGIQGCTDTQYF
>TRBJ2-3|TRBV7-2|NA|many
TGTGCCAGCAGCTCCCGGACTTTCACAGATACGCAGTATTTT
CASSSRTFTDTQYF
>TRBJ2-3|TRBV6-4|TRBD2|many
TGTGCCAGCAGTGGACTAGCGGGGGCTCACACAGATACGCAGTATTTT
CASSGLAGAHTDTQYF
>TRBJ2-3|TRBV4-2|NA|many
TGTGCCAGCAGCCAAGGGAAGGAGGGCCCTAGCACAGATACGCAGTATTTT
CASSQGKEGPSTDTQYF
>TRBJ2-7|TRBV5-4|TRBD2|many
TGTGCCAGCAGCTCCGCTAGCGGGAGGTACGAGCAGTACTTC
CASSSASGRYEQYF
>TRBJ1-5|TRBV20-1|TRBD1|NA
TGCAGTGCTAGTGACAGGGCCTGCAATCAGCCCCAGCATTTT
CSASDRACNQPQHF
>TRBJ1-1|TRBV9|TRBD1|many
TGTGCCAGCAGCGTCGCGTTATCCGGGACAGGCCAGAACACTGAAGCTTTCTTT
CASSVALSGTGQNTEAFF
>TRBJ1-5|TRBV12-5|NA|many
TGTGCTAGTGGTTTGGTGGCAGGGGATCAGCCCCAGCATTTT
CASGLVAGDQPQHF
>TRBJ1-1|TRBV6-1|NA|once
TGTGCCAGCAGGACCTGTGGAAACACTGAAGCTTTCTTT
CASRTCGNTEAFF
>TRBJ2-3|TRBV7-9|NA|many
TGTGCCAGCAGCTTCTTGTGGGACGGAAGCACAGATACGCAGTATTTT
CASSFLWDGSTDTQYF
>TRBJ2-5|TRBV10-3|TRBD1|many
TGTGCCATCAGTTCAGACAGGGGAGTCCAAGAGACCCAGTACTTC
CAISSDRGVQETQYF
>TRBJ1-2|TRBV12-3/TRBV12-4|NA|many
TGTGCCAGCAGTTCTGGACACAGCTATGGCTACACCTTC
CASSSGHSYGYTF
>TRBJ1-6|TRBV28|TRBD1|many
TGTGCCAGCAGTTTAAAGGGACAGAGGTCGATCCACTTT
CASSLKGQRSIHF
>TRBJ2-4|TRBV29-1|NA|many
TGCAGCGTTACCCAGCCGACAGGAGCCTCCTCGGGAAACATTCAGTACTTC
CSVTQPTGASSGNIQYF
>TRBJ2-5|TRBV12-3/TRBV12-4|NA|many
TGTGCCAGCAGTTTCAACCAGATCCAAGAGACCCAGTACTTC
CASSFNQIQETQYF
>TRBJ2-2|TRBV20-1|NA|few
TGCAGTGCTGTCTCTTCTATGGCGTCGAACACCGGGGAGCTGTTTTTT
CSAVSSMASNTGELFF
>TRBJ2-4|TRBV2|NA|many
TGTGCCAGCAGTGCCCCTGGACAGAGGAACATTCAGTACTTC
CASSAPGQRNIQYF
>TRBJ2-7|TRBV4-3|NA|many
TGCGCCAGCAGCCTACTCTACGGGACCGCTACGTACGAGCAGTACTTC
CASSLLYGTATYEQYF
>TRBJ2-2|TRBV27|TRBD2|many
TGTGCCAGCAGAGGCGGGGGGACGAACACCGGGGAGCTGTTTTTT
CASRGGGTNTGELFF
>TRBJ2-3|TRBV11-2|NA|many
TGTGCCAGCAGCCCTCGGATCACAGATACGCAGTATTTT
CASSPRITDTQYF
>TRBJ2-2|TRBV27|NA|NA
TGTGCCAGCAGTTGGTACCCGTCGACCACCGGGGAGCTGTTTTTT
CASSWYPSTTGELFF
>TRBJ2-3|TRBV6-5|NA|many
TGTGCCAGCAGTTACTCCCAGGGGACCCCGGGGGCAGATACGCAGTATTTT
CASSYSQGTPGADTQYF
>TRBJ2-3|TRBV7-2|TRBD2|many
TGTGCCAGCAGCTTACGGGGACTAGCGGGGGCCCGAACCCGGGATACGCAGTATTTT
CASSLRGLAGARTRDTQYF
>TRBJ2-7|TRBV6-2/TRBV6-3|NA|many
TGTGCCAGCAGTTACTCGGCCGAAAAAGATTACGAGCAGTACTTC
CASSYSAEKDYEQYF
>TRBJ2-5|TRBV9|NA|few
TGTGCCAGCAGCGGCAACGTGGGACAAGAGACCCAGTACTTC
CASSGNVGQETQYF
>TRBJ2-7|TRBV28|NA|many
TGTGCCAGCAGCTATTTGTGGCAGGGTGACAACGAGCAGTACTTC
CASSYLWQGDNEQYF